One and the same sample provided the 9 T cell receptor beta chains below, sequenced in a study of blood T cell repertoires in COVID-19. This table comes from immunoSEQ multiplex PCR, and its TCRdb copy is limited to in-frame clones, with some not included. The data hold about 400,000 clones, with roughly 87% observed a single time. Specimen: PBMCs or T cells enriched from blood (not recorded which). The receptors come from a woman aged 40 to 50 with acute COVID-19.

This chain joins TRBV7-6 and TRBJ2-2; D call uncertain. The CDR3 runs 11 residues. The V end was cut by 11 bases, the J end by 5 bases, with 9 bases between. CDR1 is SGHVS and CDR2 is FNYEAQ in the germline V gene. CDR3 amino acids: CASRWTGELFF. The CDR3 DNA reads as TGTGCCTCTAGGTGGACCGGGGAGCTGTTTTTT. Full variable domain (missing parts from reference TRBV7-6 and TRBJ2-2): GAGVSQSPRYKVTKRGQDVALRCDPISGHVSLYWYRQALGQGPEFLTYFNYEAQQDKSGLPNDRFSAERPEGSISTLTIQRTEQRDSAMYRCASRWTGELFFGEGSRLTVL.

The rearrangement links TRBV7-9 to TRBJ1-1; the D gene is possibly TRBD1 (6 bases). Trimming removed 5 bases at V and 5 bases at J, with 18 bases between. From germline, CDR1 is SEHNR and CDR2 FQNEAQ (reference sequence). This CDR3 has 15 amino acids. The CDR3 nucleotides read TGTGCCAGCAGCCCGGGTGGGGGGGCGCGGACTGAAGCTTTCTTT. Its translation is CASSPGGGARTEAFF.

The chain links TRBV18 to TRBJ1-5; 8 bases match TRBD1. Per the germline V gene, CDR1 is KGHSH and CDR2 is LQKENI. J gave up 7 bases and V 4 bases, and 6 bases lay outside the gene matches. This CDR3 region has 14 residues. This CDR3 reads CASSQTGDRQPQHF. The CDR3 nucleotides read TGTGCCAGCTCACAGACAGGGGATAGACAGCCCCAGCATTTT.

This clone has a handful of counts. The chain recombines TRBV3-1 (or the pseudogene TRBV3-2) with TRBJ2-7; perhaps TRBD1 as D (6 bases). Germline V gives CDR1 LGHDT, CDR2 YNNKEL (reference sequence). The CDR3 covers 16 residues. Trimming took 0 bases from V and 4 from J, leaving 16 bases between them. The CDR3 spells CASSQDTATGVYEQYF. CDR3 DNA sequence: TGTGCCAGCAGCCAAGATACGGCGACAGGAGTATACGAGCAGTACTTC.

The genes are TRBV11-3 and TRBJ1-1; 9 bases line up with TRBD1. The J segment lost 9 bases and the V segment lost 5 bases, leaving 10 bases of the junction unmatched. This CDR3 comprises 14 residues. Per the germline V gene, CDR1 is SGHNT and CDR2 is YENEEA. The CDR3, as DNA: TGTGCCAGCAGCGGCCGTGAGACAGGGGGTAAAGCTTTCTTT. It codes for CASSGRETGGKAFF.

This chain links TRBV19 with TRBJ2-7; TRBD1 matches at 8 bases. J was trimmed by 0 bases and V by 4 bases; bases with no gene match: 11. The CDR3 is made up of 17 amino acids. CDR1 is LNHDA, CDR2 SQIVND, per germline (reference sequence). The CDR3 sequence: CASSNPTDRAYSYEQYF. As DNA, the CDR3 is TGTGCCAGTAGTAACCCCACGGACAGGGCGTACTCCTACGAGCAGTACTTC.

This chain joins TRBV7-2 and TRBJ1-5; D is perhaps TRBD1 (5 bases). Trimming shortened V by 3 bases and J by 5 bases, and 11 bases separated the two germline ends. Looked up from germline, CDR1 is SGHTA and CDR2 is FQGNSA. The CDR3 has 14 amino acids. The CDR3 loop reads CASSFRAGDQPQHF. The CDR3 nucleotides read TGTGCCAGCAGCTTCAGGGCAGGCGATCAGCCCCAGCATTTT.

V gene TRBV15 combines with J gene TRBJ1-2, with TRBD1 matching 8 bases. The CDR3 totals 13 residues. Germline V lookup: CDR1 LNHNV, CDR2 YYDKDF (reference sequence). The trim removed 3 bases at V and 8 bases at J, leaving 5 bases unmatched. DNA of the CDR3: TGTGCCACCAGCAGCCGAGGGACAGGAGGCTACACCTTC. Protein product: CATSSRGTGGYTF.

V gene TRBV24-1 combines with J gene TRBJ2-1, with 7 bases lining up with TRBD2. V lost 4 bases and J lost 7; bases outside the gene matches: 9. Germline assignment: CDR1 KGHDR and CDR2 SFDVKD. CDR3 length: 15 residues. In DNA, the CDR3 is TGTGCCACCAGTGAGGGGAGCGGGGAGAAGAATGAGCAGTTCTTC. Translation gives CATSEGSGEKNEQFF.